This is a list of T cell receptor beta chains from one sample in a study of cytomegalovirus exposure and HLA in healthy donors. Assay used: immunoSEQ multiplex PCR; TCRdb lists only in-frame clones, some missing. This table holds about 170,000 clones, approximately 71% found once. Sequenced: PBMCs. Source of these receptors: a girl aged 10 to 17 in good health and CMV-seronegative. CDR3s leave out the opening cysteine and the closing phenylalanine or tryptophan. The order of the fields is V gene, J gene, CDR3 length, CDR3 protein.

TRBV9	TRBJ2-7	13	ASSVAGTGTYEQY
TRBV6-5	TRBJ1-1	13	ASSPWGGINTEAF
TRBV30	TRBJ2-7	11	AWSGGQPQEQY
TRBV7-2	TRBJ2-1	10	ASSLNGGMSF
TRBV9	TRBJ1-5	13	ASSAQGYSNQPQH
TRBV2	TRBJ2-2	13	ASRSGTRRAGELF
TRBV7-8	TRBJ1-5	12	ASSLAGLNQPQH
TRBV2	TRBJ2-7	10	ASGGPGDEQY
TRBV7-3	TRBJ2-7	11	ASSLTDDYEQY
TRBV10-1	TRBJ2-5	14	ASSQQPAGLQETQY
TRBV9	TRBJ1-2	12	ASSRGGGDYGYT
TRBV29-1	TRBJ1-5	15	SVLGDREGGSNQPQH
TRBV27	TRBJ1-4	12	ASSFGGTNEKLF
TRBV9	TRBJ1-1	13	ASSPNIGGNTEAF
TRBV7-9	TRBJ2-1	13	ASSSLRQGGNEQF
TRBV5-1	TRBJ2-3	13	ASSPGQEGTDTQY